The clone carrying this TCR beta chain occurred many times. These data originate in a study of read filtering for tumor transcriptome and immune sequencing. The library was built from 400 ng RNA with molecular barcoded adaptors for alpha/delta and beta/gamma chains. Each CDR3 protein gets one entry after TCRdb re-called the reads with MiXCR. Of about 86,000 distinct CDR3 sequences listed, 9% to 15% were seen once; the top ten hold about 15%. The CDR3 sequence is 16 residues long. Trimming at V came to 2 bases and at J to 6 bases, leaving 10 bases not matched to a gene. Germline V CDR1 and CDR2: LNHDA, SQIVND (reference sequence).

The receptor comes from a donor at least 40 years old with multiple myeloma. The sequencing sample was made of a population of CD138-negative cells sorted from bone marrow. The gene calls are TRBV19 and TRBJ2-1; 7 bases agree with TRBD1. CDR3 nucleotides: TGTGCCAGTAGTATAAAGACAGGGCCTAAAACCAATGAGCAGTTCTTC. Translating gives CASSIKTGPKTNEQFF.